Listed below are T cell receptor beta chains from one sample, sequenced in a study of blood T cell repertoires in COVID-19. TCRdb keeps only in-frame clones here, not all; method: immunoSEQ multiplex PCR. The profile shows over 200,000 clones, 89% of them singletons. The sequencing input was PBMCs or T cells enriched from blood (not recorded which). The receptors derive from a woman in her twenties or thirties with acute COVID-19. Each CDR3 is given with its conserved first and last residue. Each record gives: CDR3 length, clone size, J gene, D gene, V gene, CDR3 protein, CDR3 DNA. The D gene is left open where the match is weak. A row's size may be missing; if present it is once, few, many or a size class.

13,-,TRBJ1-2,-,TRBV7-3,CASSQQNNYGYTF,TGTGCCAGCAGCCAACAGAATAACTATGGCTACACCTTC
15,-,TRBJ2-3,TRBD2,TRBV7-4,CASRLAGDSTDTQYF,TGTGCCAGCAGGCTAGCGGGGGATAGCACAGATACGCAGTATTTT
16,-,TRBJ2-7,-,TRBV15,CATSLDRDTFLYEQYF,TGTGCCACCAGCCTCGATCGGGACACCTTCCTTTACGAGCAGTACTTC
16,-,TRBJ2-7,-,TRBV6-5,CASSYSAGAIPREQYF,TGTGCCAGCAGTTACTCGGCAGGGGCCATACCTCGGGAGCAGTACTTC
14,-,TRBJ2-7,-,TRBV21-1,CARKQGPSLYEQYF,TGTGCCCGTAAACAGGGTCCCTCACTTTACGAGCAGTACTTC
15,-,TRBJ1-6,-,TRBV15,CATSRDYEKRSPLHF,TGTGCCACCAGCAGAGATTACGAAAAGAGGTCACCCCTCCACTTT
20,-,TRBJ2-7,-,TRBV5-1,CASSLDGLSSLTTLRYEQYF,TGCGCCAGCAGCTTGGACGGGTTGTCTAGCCTAACGACTCTACGCTACGAGCAGTACTTC
15,-,TRBJ2-1,TRBD1,TRBV7-6,CATLARDRGRREQFF,TGTGCCACCTTAGCTCGGGACAGGGGGCGACGTGAGCAGTTCTTC
15,once,TRBJ1-4,-,TRBV19,CASMNPSRGTEKLFF,TGTGCCAGTATGAATCCAAGCAGGGGAACTGAAAAACTGTTTTTT
16,-,TRBJ2-2,TRBD1,TRBV7-9,CASSNRRGLPTGELFF,TGTGCCAGCTCCAATCGCAGGGGGCTACCCACCGGGGAGCTGTTTTTT
15,-,TRBJ2-3,-,TRBV6-1,CASSEGRSLADTQYF,TGTGCCAGCAGTGAGGGGCGGTCCTTGGCAGATACGCAGTATTTT
12,-,TRBJ1-1,-,TRBV6-5,CASIGIANEAFF,TGTGCCAGCATCGGGATAGCTAATGAAGCTTTCTTT
16,-,TRBJ1-4,TRBD1,TRBV2,CASSRDRGVRDEKLFF,TGTGCCAGCAGTAGGGACAGGGGGGTTCGGGATGAAAAACTGTTTTTT
16,-,TRBJ2-1,TRBD2,TRBV27,CASSSHPRGGHNEQFF,TGTGCCAGCAGTTCCCACCCACGGGGGGGCCACAATGAGCAGTTCTTC
12,few,TRBJ2-2,-,TRBV4-1,CASSPNTGELFF,TGCGCCAGCAGCCCTAACACCGGGGAGCTGTTTTTT
14,-,TRBJ2-7,-,TRBV10-3,CAIKETGVFYEQYF,TGTGCCATCAAGGAGACAGGCGTCTTCTACGAGCAGTACTTC
15,-,TRBJ1-2,-,TRBV18,CASSPPPIALLGYTF,TGTGCCAGCTCACCACCCCCCATTGCGTTGCTTGGCTACACCTTC
16,-,TRBJ1-2,TRBD1,TRBV5-1,CASSLVGTGPIYGYTF,TGCGCCAGCAGCTTGGTAGGGACAGGGCCAATCTATGGCTACACCTTC
15,-,TRBJ2-7,TRBD2,TRBV6-2/TRBV6-3,CASSYYHGTRGEQYF,TGTGCCAGCAGTTACTACCATGGGACTAGGGGGGAGCAGTACTTC
11,-,TRBJ1-3,TRBD1,TRBV19,CASRGGNTIYF,TGTGCCAGCAGGGGGGGAAACACCATATATTTT
16,-,TRBJ2-2,-,TRBV27,CASSSFWGLNTGELFF,TGTGCCAGCAGTTCTTTCTGGGGCCTGAACACCGGGGAGCTGTTTTTT
14,-,TRBJ1-1,-,TRBV29-1,CSAESGEENTEAFF,TGCAGCGCCGAGAGCGGAGAAGAGAACACTGAAGCTTTCTTT
15,-,TRBJ1-5,-,TRBV28,CASTGDTQRNQPQHF,TGTGCCAGTACCGGGGACACGCAACGCAATCAGCCCCAGCATTTT
18,once,TRBJ1-2,TRBD1,TRBV28,CASSYPPGQGPTNYGYTF,TGTGCCAGCAGTTACCCGCCGGGACAGGGACCGACTAACTATGGCTACACCTTC
16,-,TRBJ2-1,TRBD2,TRBV24-1,CATSDPLGGGESEQFF,TGTGCCACCAGTGACCCCCTTGGGGGAGGGGAATCTGAGCAGTTCTTC
14,-,TRBJ2-5,TRBD2,TRBV29-1,CSVVPAGGQETQYF,TGCAGCGTTGTTCCAGCGGGGGGTCAAGAGACCCAGTACTTC
13,-,TRBJ1-1,-,TRBV15,CATSRGTDTEAFF,TGTGCCACCAGCAGAGGGACAGACACTGAAGCTTTCTTT
16,-,TRBJ1-5,TRBD1,TRBV4-1,CASSQDSRGTGQPQHF,TGCGCCAGCAGCCAAGATTCTCGGGGGACAGGGCAGCCCCAGCATTTT
14,-,TRBJ2-5,-,TRBV7-2,CASSLEAGQETQYF,TGTGCCAGCAGCTTGGAAGCGGGTCAAGAGACCCAGTACTTC
15,-,TRBJ1-1,-,TRBV6-6,CASSYATGSDTEAFF,TGTGCCAGCAGTTACGCGACAGGATCGGACACTGAAGCTTTCTTT
15,once,TRBJ2-1,TRBD2,TRBV5-4,CASSFAGRGFNEQFF,TGTGCCAGCAGCTTCGCGGGGCGGGGGTTCAATGAGCAGTTCTTC
12,-,TRBJ2-5,TRBD2,TRBV28,CATVAGVETQYF,TGTGCCACCGTAGCGGGGGTGGAGACCCAGTACTTC
15,-,TRBJ2-1,TRBD1,TRBV7-9,CASSLSGQGIDEQFF,TGTGCCAGCAGCTTATCGGGACAGGGTATCGATGAGCAGTTCTTC
20,once,TRBJ1-3,-,TRBV30,CAWSVYQGAAGVSSGNTIYF,TGTGCCTGGAGTGTATATCAAGGGGCCGCTGGGGTGAGCTCTGGAAACACCATATATTTT
15,-,TRBJ1-1,-,TRBV4-1,CASSPLQGMNTEAFF,TGCGCCAGCAGCCCTCTTCAGGGGATGAACACTGAAGCTTTCTTT
14,-,TRBJ1-2,TRBD1,TRBV30,CAWIRGTGAYGYTF,TGTGCCTGGATACGGGGGACAGGGGCCTATGGCTACACCTTC